The text below deals with one T cell receptor (beta chain). Which antigen it targets is not known. Base qualities are not provided; no much larger clone lies one nucleotide away. The time point label for this specimen denotes: newly diagnosed GD, antithyroid drugs for less than 3 months. For both TCR sequencing and RNA sequencing, RNA was extracted from PBMCs using TRIzol. Graves' disease was diagnosed according to American Thyroid Association guidelines. Recruitment of patients was carried out at an endocrinology department in Xi'an, China. Each patient gave approximately 9 milliliters of peripheral blood, collected in an EDTA anticoagulant tube. PBMCs were isolated by Ficoll Paque Plus density gradient separation without further T cell sorting. An Agilent 2100 Bioanalyzer and agarose gel were used to check RNA quality, while a NanoDrop 2000 measured RNA concentration. V sheds 4 bases and J sheds 6 bases, leaving 11 bases between their ends. CDR1 and CDR2 are read off the germline V gene as SGDLS and YYNGEE. CDR3 length: 13 amino acids, cysteine to phenylalanine. The read is trimmed to its CDR3 DNA, 39 bases read in frame from base 1.

The data originate from a study of regulatory T cells in long-lasting Graves disease (dated by TCRdb to 2020 to 2022). At the level of the whole study: Newly diagnosed Graves' disease patients had taken antithyroid drugs for less than 3 months. Peripheral blood TCR sequencing and RNA sequencing compared persistent Graves' disease patients with newly diagnosed Graves' disease patients. The study was conducted in China and was registered as a clinical trial. A total of roughly 33 samples were covered by TCR sequencing, comprising approximately 13 persistent and roughly 20 newly diagnosed Graves' disease patients. On the study overall, not on this receptor specifically: Patients with persistent disease shared more public clonotypes (fewer than 3,000) than newly diagnosed patients did (966). TRBV28, TRBJ1-2 and TRBJ2-5 were preferentially used in persistent disease, while TRBV20-1 and TRBJ2-1 were favored in newly diagnosed disease. Only the TCR beta chain was sequenced and analyzed. The study examined only peripheral blood because the primary lesion, thyroid tissue, could not be accessed. The authors acknowledged the small sample size as a limitation that may reduce accuracy. Compared with newly diagnosed patients, persistent Graves' disease patients had lower TCR Shannon entropy and fewer highly expanded clones, which suggests clonal expansion.

Library creation used multiplex PCR. The run used an Illumina HiSeq 4000. CDR3 regions were amplified by Arm-PCR with iRepertoire HTBI primers to construct TCR beta libraries. Before sequencing, the PCR products underwent gel purification. The source study handled its data this way. A total of 62 TRBV and some 15 TRBJ segments were identified across samples and were used for gene usage analysis of CDR3 amino acid clonotypes. COPE and FqMerger were used to merge filtered high-quality paired reads into contigs. BLAST was used to align contigs to the IMGT TRBV, TRBD and TRBJ reference genes, and CDR3 was defined following IMGT. Highly expanded clones were defined as clonotypes with a frequency above 0.1%. Repertoire diversity was measured by Shannon entropy, and V-J evenness by the Gini coefficient. A clonotype found in more than one individual was treated as public. Starting from the raw public reads, TCRdb applied fastp trimming at Q25, assembled clones with MiXCR and retained in-frame beta chains. Rows with a matching CDR3 protein are joined into one entry that keeps the most common DNA and genes. The V and J calls here are based on TCRdb, not the publication. The table for this sample lists a few hundred thousand distinct CDR3 sequences; about 11% of them were counted only once. In total, the top ten clones hold under 20% of the sample.

This same sample was also part of a study on T cells in Graves' hyperthyroidism and ophthalmopathy. The second study's paper adds: Graves' hyperthyroidism was defined as stable when no progression to ophthalmopathy occurred over 18 months of follow-up. The hyperthyroidism patients were between 18 and 65 years old and newly diagnosed, with a disease duration of less than 2 months. Patients with uncontrolled infections, other autoimmune diseases, pregnancy or lactation were excluded. Clinical symptoms, serum thyroxine and TRAb, thyroid ultrasound, and orbital computed tomography formed the basis for the diagnoses. A first-round RT-PCR of the TCR CDR3 used the HTBI primer set with the Qiagen OneStep RT-PCR kit. Most expanded thyroid clonotypes (frequency above 0.001) were also detected in blood, a finding suggesting that blood repertoires may reflect thyroid immune responses. A 13 V-J signature model separated ophthalmopathy from stable hyperthyroidism, with roughly 88% sensitivity and 81.08% specificity in cross-validation and 80%/75% in testing. During validation, the model predicted progression to ophthalmopathy a median of about 6.3 months ahead of onset, with roughly 65% sensitivity and roughly 72% specificity. To identify distinguishing TCR V-J signatures, a discovery cohort of 100 patients was used, comprising some 45 with Graves' ophthalmopathy and approximately 57 with stable Graves' hyperthyroidism. Prospective prediction of ophthalmopathy was tested in an independent validation cohort of some 19 hyperthyroidism patients and approximately 17 patients who later progressed to ophthalmopathy. The 85 to 100 discovery patients were randomly split 7:3 into training and test sets. In addition, the study compared T-cell repertoires in thyroid tissue and in blood from roughly six Graves' hyperthyroidism patients. After sampling, hyperthyroidism patients received methimazole starting at 30 mg daily, and ophthalmopathy patients received high-dose intravenous methylprednisolone. The libraries were constructed in a second round of multiplex PCR and then size-selected and purified. Sequencing of the libraries was done on an Illumina HiSeq2000 using paired-end 100 bp reads. SOAPnuke was used to process the raw data, removing reads that contained adapters or uncalled bases, had a mean Phred below 15, or lacked an exact match to the constant primer or identifier. COPE v1.2.5 was used to merge the high-quality paired reads, and each unique nucleotide sequence was defined as a clonotype. MiTCR v1.1 was used to align the clonotypes against IMGT TRBV, TRBD and TRBJ reference segments. The analysis was restricted to V-J combinations with a frequency above 0.0001, which together covered 99.2% of the repertoires. The TCS score was defined as F50 (clonal expansion) divided by E x V (chaos), with BLOSUM62-based TCRdist calculated between CDR3 peptides within each V-J. Welch's t-statistics and random forest reduced around 510 V-J features to roughly 13, which were used in a naive Bayes classifier (R e1071). No statistical method was used to set the sample size in advance, and investigators knew the group allocation. According to the paper, TCR Vbeta CDR3 sequencing was carried out on 120 to 150 peripheral blood samples, which came from 40 to 45 ophthalmopathy, 75 or so hyperthyroidism and roughly 17 progressor patients.

The chain is made from TRBV9 and TRBJ2-1; no D segment can be confidently identified. This specimen consisted of peripheral blood mononuclear cells (PBMCs), obtained at new diagnosis, from a patient treated with antithyroid drugs. The sequence was collected from a young woman with Graves disease. Donor details come from another sample of the same person, matched by shared clones. The nucleotide sequence reads TGTGCCAGCAGCCCTGGTTTGGGCAATGAGCAGTTCTTC. It specifies CASSPGLGNEQFF.